This T cell receptor (beta chain) was sequenced for a study of tumor-infiltrating lymphocytes in primary liver carcinoma. Study overall: The cohort included men and women aged 30 to 69 years.

TCR beta cDNA was reverse-transcribed from about 550 ng of total RNA. The reaction used a constant-region primer and ProtoScript II reverse transcriptase. Three nested multiplex PCR rounds of slightly modified ARM-PCR generated TCR beta libraries. Investigators reported that the first two PCR rounds, at around 10 cycles each, used TRBV1-TRBV30 forward primers with a C-beta reverse primer. Via MiXCR, TCRdb re-called the multiplex PCR reads, giving one row per CDR3 protein. The sample shows some 64,000 distinct CDR3 sequences, about two thirds of them seen only once. Study results and caveats: Significantly larger top-250-clone fractions were found in tumors than in blood (p = 0.039). Merely about 7-25% of top clones occurred in all five tumor regions.

Turning to this clonotype: The antigen is not known. A read error may produce the germline difference seen at one junction end.

Bulk tissue was left unsorted, and RNA and DNA were co-extracted from about 21-30 mg of it. Without exception, tumor samples held over 80% viable tumor cells. The CDR3 is 15 amino acids. Germline V gene sequence: CDR1 SGHNT, CDR2 YYREEE (reference sequence). The specimen was liver tumor tissue from sampling region 4. The subset here: tumor region T4, right-lateral pole. This receptor was identified in a man aged 40-49 years with primary liver carcinoma and hepatitis B virus infection. V usage is TRBV5-4 and J usage is TRBJ1-1, with D tentatively TRBD1 (6 bases). This chain's CDR3 is CASRSGGSMNTEAFF. The CDR3 DNA follows: TGTGCCAGCAGATCGGGGGGCTCCATGAATACTGAAGCCTTCTTT.